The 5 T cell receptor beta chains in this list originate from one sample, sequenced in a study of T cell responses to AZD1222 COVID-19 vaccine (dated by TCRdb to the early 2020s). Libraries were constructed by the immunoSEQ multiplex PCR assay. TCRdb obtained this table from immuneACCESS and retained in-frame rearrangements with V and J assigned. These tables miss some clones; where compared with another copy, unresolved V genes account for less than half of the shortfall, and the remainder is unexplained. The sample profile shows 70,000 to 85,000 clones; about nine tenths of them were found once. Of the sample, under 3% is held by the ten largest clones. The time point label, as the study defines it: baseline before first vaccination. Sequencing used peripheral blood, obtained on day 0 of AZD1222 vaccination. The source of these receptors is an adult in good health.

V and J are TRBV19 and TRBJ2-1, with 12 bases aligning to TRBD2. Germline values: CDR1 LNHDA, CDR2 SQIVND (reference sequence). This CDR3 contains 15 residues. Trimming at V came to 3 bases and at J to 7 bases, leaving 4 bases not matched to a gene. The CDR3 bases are TGTGCCAGTAGTATGTGGACTAGCGGGGTGAATGAGCAGTTCTTC. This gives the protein CASSMWTSGVNEQFF.

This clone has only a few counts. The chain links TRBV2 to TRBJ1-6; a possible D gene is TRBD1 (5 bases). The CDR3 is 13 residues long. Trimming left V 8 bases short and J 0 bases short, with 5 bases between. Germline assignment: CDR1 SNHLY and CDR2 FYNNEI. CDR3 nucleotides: TGTGCCAGCGACAGCTCCTATAATTCACCCCTCCACTTT. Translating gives CASDSSYNSPLHF.

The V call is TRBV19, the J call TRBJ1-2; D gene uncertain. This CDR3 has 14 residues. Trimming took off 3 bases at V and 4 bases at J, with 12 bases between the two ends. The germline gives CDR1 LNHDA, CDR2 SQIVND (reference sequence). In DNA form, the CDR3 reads TGTGCCAGTAGTATTAACGCAGCCCGCTATGGCTACACCTTC. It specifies CASSINAARYGYTF.

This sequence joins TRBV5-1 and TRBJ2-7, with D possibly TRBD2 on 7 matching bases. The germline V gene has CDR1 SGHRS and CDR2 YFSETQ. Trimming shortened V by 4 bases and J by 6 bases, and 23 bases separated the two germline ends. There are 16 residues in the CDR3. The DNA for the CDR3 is TGCGCCAGCAGCCTTGATGCCGGGGGGCCCGCCGGCGAGCAGTACTTC. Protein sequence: CASSLDAGGPAGEQYF. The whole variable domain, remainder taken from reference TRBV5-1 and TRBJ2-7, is KAGVTQTPRYLIKTRGQQVTLSCSPISGHRSVSWYQQTPGQGLQFLFEYFSETQRNKGNFPGRFSGRQFSNSRSEMNVSTLELGDSALYLCASSLDAGGPAGEQYFGPGTRLTVT.

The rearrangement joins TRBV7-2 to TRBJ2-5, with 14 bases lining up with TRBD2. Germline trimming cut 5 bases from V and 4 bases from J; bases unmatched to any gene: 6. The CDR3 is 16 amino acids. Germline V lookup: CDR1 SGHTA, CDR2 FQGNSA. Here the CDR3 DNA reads TGTGCCAGCAGCGGGCGACTAGCGGGAGGGGGAGAGACCCAGTACTTC. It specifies CASSGRLAGGGETQYF.